One and the same sample provided the 17 T cell receptor beta chains below, sequenced in a study of blood T cell repertoires in COVID-19. Sequenced by immunoSEQ multiplex PCR; TCRdb stores in-frame clones only, minus some. The sample shows about 190,000 clones, just under 80% of them seen only once. Sequencing was done on a sample of peripheral blood. Receptors were obtained from a woman of 80 years or more with active or convalescent COVID-19.

The chain recombines TRBV6-1 with TRBJ1-2, with a tentative D call TRBD1 (6 bases). Between the trimmed V and J ends, which lost 3 bases and 2 bases, there was a span of 10 bases. The CDR3 runs 14 residues. Germline V gene lookup returns CDR1 MNHNS and CDR2 SASEGT. The CDR3 sequence is CASSDPGQNYGYTF. The CDR3 DNA is TGTGCCAGCAGTGACCCGGGACAAAACTATGGCTACACCTTC.

A word on this clone: Within the sample, other DNA sequences also encode this same CDR3. The V call is TRBV9, the J call TRBJ2-2; 8 bases line up with TRBD1. This CDR3 region has 15 residues. Germline V gene lookup returns CDR1 SGDLS and CDR2 YYNGEE. The V and J ends lost 2 bases and 2 bases, in that order; junction bases with no gene match: 2. The chain's CDR3 is CASSVQGANTGELFF. CDR3 bases: TGTGCCAGCAGCGTCCAGGGGGCAAACACCGGGGAGCTGTTTTTT.

This chain connects TRBV2 to TRBJ1-2; D possibly corresponds to TRBD1 (5 bases). Trimming cost V 11 bases and J 3 bases, with 13 bases left between them. The CDR3 consists of 12 residues. The germline V gene has CDR1 SNHLY and CDR2 FYNNEI. The CDR3 DNA reads as TGTGCCCTCCGGACAAACGACTATGGCTACACCTTC. It translates to CALRTNDYGYTF.

The chain is built from TRBV11-2 and TRBJ2-5; 9 nucleotides match TRBD2. The junction had 5 bases not matched to a gene; V was cut back by 7 bases and J by 2 bases. The CDR3 length is 14 residues. Germline-derived CDR1 and CDR2 are SGHAT and FQNNGV. The CDR3 sequence: CASTLTSGQETQYF. CDR3 coding DNA: TGTGCCAGCACCTTGACTAGCGGACAAGAGACCCAGTACTTC.

The V call is TRBV3-1 (or the pseudogene TRBV3-2), the J call TRBJ2-1; D unclear. V was trimmed by 2 bases and J by 0 bases, leaving 8 bases between them. The germline gives CDR1 LGHDT, CDR2 YNNKEL (reference sequence). The CDR3 has 15 residues. The CDR3 loop reads CASSQFSGSYNEQFF. The CDR3 DNA reads as TGTGCCAGCAGCCAATTTTCAGGCTCCTACAATGAGCAGTTCTTC.

This sequence joins TRBV27 and TRBJ2-6; 8 bases agree with TRBD1. Per the germline V gene, CDR1 is MNHEY and CDR2 is SMNVEV (reference sequence). With V trimmed by 5 bases and J by 3 bases, 6 bases remained unmatched. This CDR3 contains 16 residues. The CDR3 spells CASSLQGAGGANVLTF. In DNA form, the CDR3 reads TGTGCCAGCAGTCTTCAGGGGGCAGGTGGGGCCAACGTCCTGACTTTC.

This clone was found a few times. The chain has TRBV12-5 and TRBJ1-5; D might be TRBD1 (5 bases). V was shortened by 7 bases and J by 4 bases, with 17 bases between the two germline ends. This CDR3 contains 15 residues. Per the germline V gene, CDR1 is LGHNT and CDR2 is FRNRAP. In DNA form, the CDR3 reads TGTGCTAGTGCCAAAGGTGGGGGGACTAATCAGCCCCAGCATTTT. Translating it yields CASAKGGGTNQPQHF.

This chain connects TRBV14 to TRBJ2-7, with D possibly TRBD1 on 6 matching bases. This CDR3 has 14 residues. V was trimmed by 4 bases and J by 2 bases, leaving 12 bases between them. The germline CDR1 and CDR2 sequences are SGHDN and FVKESK. The CDR3: CASSPGTWTYEQYF. The CDR3 DNA follows: TGTGCCAGCAGCCCAGGGACATGGACCTACGAGCAGTACTTC.

The J gene is TRBJ2-1, the V gene TRBV4-1, with D unclear. Germline-derived CDR1 and CDR2 are MGHRA and YSYEKL. V was clipped by 0 bases and J by 5 bases, with 17 bases between them. This CDR3 has 17 amino acids. CDR3 nucleotides: TGCGCCAGCAGCCAAGAATTTTACGACGCAACTAACAATGAGCAGTTCTTC. Protein sequence: CASSQEFYDATNNEQFF.

This clone has a single count. The rearrangement links TRBV4-1 to TRBJ2-1, with 12 positions matching TRBD2. Germline V gene lookup returns CDR1 MGHRA and CDR2 YSYEKL. This CDR3 region has 20 residues. Trimming cost V 5 bases and J 0 bases; bases outside gene matches: 14. The CDR3 region is CASSARWLAGGTSSYNEQFF. CDR3 DNA sequence: TGCGCCAGCAGCGCAAGATGGCTAGCGGGGGGGACGAGCTCCTACAATGAGCAGTTCTTC.

The chain has TRBV11-2 and TRBJ2-7, with D maybe TRBD2 (7 bases). There are 15 residues in the CDR3. The V gene lost 1 base and the J gene lost 4 bases, with 14 bases spanning the gap. Germline V gene sequence: CDR1 SGHAT, CDR2 FQNNGV. CDR3 region: CASSLGGGPWYEQYF. DNA of the CDR3: TGTGCCAGCAGCTTAGGGGGGGGGCCATGGTACGAGCAGTACTTC.

This chain connects TRBV5-6 to TRBJ2-2; D gene uncertain. The CDR3 sequence is 14 residues long. Per germline, CDR1 SGHDT and CDR2 YYEEEE. The V end was cut by 2 bases, the J end by 7 bases, with 12 bases between. CDR3: CASSFRLFGGELFF. The CDR3 DNA follows: TGTGCCAGCAGCTTCAGACTTTTCGGCGGGGAGCTGTTTTTT.

J is TRBJ2-7 and V is TRBV27, with 10 nucleotides matching TRBD1. This CDR3 spans 14 amino acids. The junction had 2 bases not matched to a gene; V was cut back by 3 bases and J by 3 bases. Germline loops: CDR1 MNHEY, CDR2 SMNVEV (reference sequence). This chain's CDR3 is CASSLGTGVYEQYF. Written as DNA, the CDR3 is TGTGCCAGCAGTTTGGGGACAGGGGTCTACGAGCAGTACTTC.

V and J are TRBV11-3 and TRBJ2-2; 7 bases map to TRBD1. The CDR3 contains 14 residues. Germline V gene lookup returns CDR1 SGHNT and CDR2 YENEEA. Losses at the gene ends were 4 bases for V and 6 bases for J; bases not matched to a gene: 5. The CDR3 coding sequence is TGTGCCAGCAGCTCCGGAACAGGGGCCGGGGAGCTGTTTTTT. As protein: CASSSGTGAGELFF.

The CDR3 protein is CASSPTVRGTRQAFF. In nucleotides, the CDR3 is TGTGCCAGCAGCCCGACGGTCCGGGGGACTCGCCAAGCTTTCTTT. The genes are TRBV5-6 and TRBJ1-1; TRBD1 might be the D (5 bases). CDR3 size: 15 residues. V dropped 4 bases and J dropped 9 bases, with 22 bases sitting between them. Germline V gene lookup returns CDR1 SGHDT and CDR2 YYEEEE.

This clone was detected only once. The rearrangement joins TRBV2 to TRBJ1-1; 7 bases are a match to TRBD1. CDR3 length: 16 residues. V was pared by 7 bases and J by 4 bases, with 15 bases of the junction left unmatched. Per the germline V gene, CDR1 is SNHLY and CDR2 is FYNNEI. The CDR3 region has the DNA TGTGCCAGCAAAGTGATTGTTTGGGGGGACAGCACTGAAGCTTTCTTT. This codes for CASKVIVWGDSTEAFF. Looking up the rest from reference TRBV2 and TRBJ1-1 gives the full variable domain: EPEVTQTPSHQVTQMGQEVILRCVPISNHLYFYWYRQILGQKVEFLVSFYNNEISEKSEIFDDQFSVERPDGSNFTLKIRSTKLEDSAMYFCASKVIVWGDSTEAFFGQGTRLTVV.

The rearrangement links TRBV9 to TRBJ1-2, with TRBD1 matching over 9 bases. This CDR3 contains 16 residues. The ends lost 0 bases at V and 7 bases at J; junction bases unmatched: 10. Germline lookup yields CDR1 SGDLS and CDR2 YYNGEE. In DNA form, the CDR3 reads TGTGCCAGCAGCGTAGGTTTCCTGGGGACAGGGTTTGGCTACACCTTC. This codes for CASSVGFLGTGFGYTF.